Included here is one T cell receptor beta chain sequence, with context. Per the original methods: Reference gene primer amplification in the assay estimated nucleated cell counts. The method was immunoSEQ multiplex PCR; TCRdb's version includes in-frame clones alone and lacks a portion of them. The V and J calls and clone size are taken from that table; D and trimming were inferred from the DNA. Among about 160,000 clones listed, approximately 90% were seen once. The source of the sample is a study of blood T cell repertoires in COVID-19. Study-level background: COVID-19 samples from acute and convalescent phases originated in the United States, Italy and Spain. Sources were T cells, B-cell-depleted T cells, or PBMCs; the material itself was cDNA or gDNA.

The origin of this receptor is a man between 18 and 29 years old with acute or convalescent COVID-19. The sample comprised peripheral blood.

In nucleotides, the CDR3 is TGTGCCAGCAGCTTAGGGGGCCCCGGGGAGACCCAGTACTTC. Protein sequence: CASSLGGPGETQYF. The rearrangement links TRBV11-3 to TRBJ2-5, with D perhaps matching TRBD1 (5 bases). The germline CDR1 and CDR2 sequences are SGHNT and YENEEA. V was shortened by 1 base and J by 5 bases, with 11 bases between the two germline ends. The CDR3 is 14 residues long.